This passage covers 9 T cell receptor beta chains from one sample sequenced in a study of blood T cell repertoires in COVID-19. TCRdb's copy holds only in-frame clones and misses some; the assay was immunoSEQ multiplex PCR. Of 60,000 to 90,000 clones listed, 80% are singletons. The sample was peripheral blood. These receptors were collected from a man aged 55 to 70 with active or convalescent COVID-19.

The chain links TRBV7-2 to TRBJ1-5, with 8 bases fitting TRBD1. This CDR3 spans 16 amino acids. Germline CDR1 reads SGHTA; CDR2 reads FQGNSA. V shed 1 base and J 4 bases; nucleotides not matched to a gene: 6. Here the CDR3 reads CASSLVSGQENQPQHF. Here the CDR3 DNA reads TGTGCCAGCAGCTTAGTCTCGGGACAGGAAAATCAGCCCCAGCATTTT.

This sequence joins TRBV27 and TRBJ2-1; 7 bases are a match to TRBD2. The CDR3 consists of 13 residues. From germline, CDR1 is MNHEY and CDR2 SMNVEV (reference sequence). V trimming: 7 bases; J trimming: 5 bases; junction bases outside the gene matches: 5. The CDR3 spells CASMGTNNNEQFF. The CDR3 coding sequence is TGTGCCAGCATGGGGACTAATAACAATGAGCAGTTCTTC.

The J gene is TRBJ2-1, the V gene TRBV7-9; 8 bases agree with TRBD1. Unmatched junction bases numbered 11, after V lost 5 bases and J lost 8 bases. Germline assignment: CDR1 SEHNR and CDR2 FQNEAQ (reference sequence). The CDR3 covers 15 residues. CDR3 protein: CASSHSGQGGHEQFF. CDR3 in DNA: TGTGCCAGCAGCCATTCCGGACAGGGAGGACATGAGCAGTTCTTC.

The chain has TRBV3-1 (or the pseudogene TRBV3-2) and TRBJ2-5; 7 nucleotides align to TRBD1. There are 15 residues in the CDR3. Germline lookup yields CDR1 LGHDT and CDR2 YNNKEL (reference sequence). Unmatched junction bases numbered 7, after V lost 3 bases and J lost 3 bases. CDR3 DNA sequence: TGTGCCAGCAGCCAGACCGGGACAGTCGAAGAGACCCAGTACTTC. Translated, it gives CASSQTGTVEETQYF.

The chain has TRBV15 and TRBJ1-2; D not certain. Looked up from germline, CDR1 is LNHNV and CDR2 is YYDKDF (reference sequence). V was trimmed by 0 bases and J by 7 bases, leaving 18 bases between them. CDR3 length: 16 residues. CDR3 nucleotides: TGTGCCACCAGCAGAGACAGCGCAGCGGTCCGACGTGGCTACACCTTC. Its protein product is CATSRDSAAVRRGYTF.

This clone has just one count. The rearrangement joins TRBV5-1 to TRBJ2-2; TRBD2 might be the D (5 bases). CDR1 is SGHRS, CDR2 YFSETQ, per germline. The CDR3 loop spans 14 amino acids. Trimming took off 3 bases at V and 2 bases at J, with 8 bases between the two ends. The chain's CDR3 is CASSSGLNTGELFF. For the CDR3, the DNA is TGCGCCAGCAGCTCAGGACTCAACACCGGGGAGCTGTTTTTT.

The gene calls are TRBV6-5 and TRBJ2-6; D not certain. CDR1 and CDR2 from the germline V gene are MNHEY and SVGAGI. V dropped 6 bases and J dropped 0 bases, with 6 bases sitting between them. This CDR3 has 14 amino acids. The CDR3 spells CASSTVSGANVLTF. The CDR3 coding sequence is TGTGCCAGCAGCACAGTCTCTGGGGCCAACGTCCTGACTTTC.

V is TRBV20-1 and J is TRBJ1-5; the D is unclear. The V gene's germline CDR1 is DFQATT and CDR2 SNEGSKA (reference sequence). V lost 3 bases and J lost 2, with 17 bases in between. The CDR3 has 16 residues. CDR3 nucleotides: TGCAGTGCTAGTCAAGGTCACGGGAACGGCAATCAGCCCCAGCATTTT. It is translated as CSASQGHGNGNQPQHF.

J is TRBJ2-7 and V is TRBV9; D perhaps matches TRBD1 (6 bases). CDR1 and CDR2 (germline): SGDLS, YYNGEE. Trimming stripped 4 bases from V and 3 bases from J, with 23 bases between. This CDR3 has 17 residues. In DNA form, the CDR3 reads TGTGCCAGCAGCAACAAAACAGGGCGCCAGCAGATCTACGAGCAGTACTTC. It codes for CASSNKTGRQQIYEQYF.